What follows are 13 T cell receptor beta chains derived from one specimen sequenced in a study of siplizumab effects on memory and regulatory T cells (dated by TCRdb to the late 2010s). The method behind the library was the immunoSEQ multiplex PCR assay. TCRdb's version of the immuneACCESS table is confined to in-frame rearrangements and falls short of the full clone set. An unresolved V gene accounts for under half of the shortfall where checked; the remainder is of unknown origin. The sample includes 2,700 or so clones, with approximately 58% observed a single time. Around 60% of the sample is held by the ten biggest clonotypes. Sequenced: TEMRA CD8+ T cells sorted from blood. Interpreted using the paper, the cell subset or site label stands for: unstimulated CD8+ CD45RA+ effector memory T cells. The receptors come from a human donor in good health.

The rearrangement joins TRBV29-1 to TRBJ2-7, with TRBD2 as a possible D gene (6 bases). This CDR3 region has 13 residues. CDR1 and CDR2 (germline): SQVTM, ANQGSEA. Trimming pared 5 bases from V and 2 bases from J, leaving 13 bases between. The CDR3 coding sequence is TGCAGCGTTATAGGAGGGAATACCTACGAGCAGTACTTC. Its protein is CSVIGGNTYEQYF.

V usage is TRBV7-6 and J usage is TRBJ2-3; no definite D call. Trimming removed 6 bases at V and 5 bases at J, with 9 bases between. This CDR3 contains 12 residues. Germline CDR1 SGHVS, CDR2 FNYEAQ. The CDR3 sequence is CASSPIEDTQYF. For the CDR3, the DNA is TGTGCCAGCAGTCCTATAGAAGATACGCAGTATTTT.

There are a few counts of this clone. CDR3 protein: CASSFLRGAPIYEQYF. The DNA of the CDR3 is TGTGCCAGCAGCTTCCTCAGGGGGGCCCCCATCTACGAGCAGTACTTC. The V and J genes are TRBV5-8 and TRBJ2-7; D may be TRBD1 (7 bases). Trimming removed 2 bases at V and 3 bases at J, with 18 bases between. The CDR3 contains 16 residues. The V gene's germline CDR1 is SGHTS and CDR2 YDEGEE.

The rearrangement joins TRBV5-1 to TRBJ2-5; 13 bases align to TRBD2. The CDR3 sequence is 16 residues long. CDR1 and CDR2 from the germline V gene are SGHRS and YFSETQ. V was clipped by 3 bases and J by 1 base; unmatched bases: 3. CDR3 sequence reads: CASSSGTSGAQETQYF. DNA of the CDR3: TGCGCCAGCAGCTCCGGGACTAGCGGGGCCCAAGAGACCCAGTACTTC. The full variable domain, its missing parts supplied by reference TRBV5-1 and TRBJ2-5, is KAGVTQTPRYLIKTRGQQVTLSCSPISGHRSVSWYQQTPGQGLQFLFEYFSETQRNKGNFPGRFSGRQFSNSRSEMNVSTLELGDSALYLCASSSGTSGAQETQYFGPGTRLLVL.

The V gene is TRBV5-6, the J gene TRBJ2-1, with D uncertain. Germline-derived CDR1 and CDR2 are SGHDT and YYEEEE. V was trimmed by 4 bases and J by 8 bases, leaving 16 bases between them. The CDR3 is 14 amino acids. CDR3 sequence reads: CASSPTPSRHEQFF. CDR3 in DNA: TGTGCCAGCAGCCCCACCCCTTCTAGACATGAGCAGTTCTTC.

CDR3 DNA sequence: TGTGCCAGCAGTTGGGGGGGGGTAGGTGGCTACACCTTC. Translation: CASSWGGVGGYTF. The chain employs TRBV27 and TRBJ1-2; a possible D gene is TRBD1 (5 bases). CDR1 is MNHEY, CDR2 SMNVEV, per germline (reference sequence). V dropped 4 bases and J dropped 7 bases, with 13 bases sitting between them. The CDR3 consists of 13 residues.

The CDR3 reads CASSPIEDTQYF. In DNA, the CDR3 is TGTGCCAGCAGTCCTATAGAAGATACGCAGTATTTT. J is TRBJ2-3 and V is TRBV7-2; no firm D call. CDR3 size: 12 residues. V was cut by 6 bases and J by 5 bases, with 9 bases left in between. CDR1 SGHTA and CDR2 FQGNSA come from the germline V gene.

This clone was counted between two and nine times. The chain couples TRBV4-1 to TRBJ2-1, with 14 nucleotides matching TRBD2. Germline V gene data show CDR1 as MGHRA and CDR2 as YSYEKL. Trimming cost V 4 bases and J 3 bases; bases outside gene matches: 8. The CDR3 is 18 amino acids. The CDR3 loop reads CASSPMGLAGEIYNEQFF. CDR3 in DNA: TGCGCCAGCAGCCCCATGGGACTAGCGGGAGAGATCTACAATGAGCAGTTCTTC.

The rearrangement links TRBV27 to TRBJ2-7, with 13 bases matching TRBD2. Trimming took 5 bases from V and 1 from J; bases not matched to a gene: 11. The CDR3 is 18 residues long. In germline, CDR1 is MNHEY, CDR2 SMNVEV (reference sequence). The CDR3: CASSKSGLAGDESYEQYF. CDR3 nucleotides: TGTGCCAGCAGTAAATCCGGACTAGCGGGGGACGAATCCTACGAGCAGTACTTC.

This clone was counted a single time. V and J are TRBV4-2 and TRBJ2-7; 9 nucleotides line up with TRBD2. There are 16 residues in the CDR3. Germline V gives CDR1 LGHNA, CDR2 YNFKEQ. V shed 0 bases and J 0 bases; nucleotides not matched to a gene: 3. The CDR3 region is CASSQEASGASYEQYF. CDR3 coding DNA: TGTGCCAGCAGCCAAGAGGCTAGCGGGGCCTCCTACGAGCAGTACTTC.

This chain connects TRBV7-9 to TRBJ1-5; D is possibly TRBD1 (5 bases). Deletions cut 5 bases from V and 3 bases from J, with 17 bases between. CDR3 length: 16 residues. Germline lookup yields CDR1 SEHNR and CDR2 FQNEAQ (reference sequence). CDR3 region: CASSQVSGGNNQPQHF. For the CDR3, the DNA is TGTGCCAGCAGCCAAGTTAGCGGGGGAAACAATCAGCCCCAGCATTTT.

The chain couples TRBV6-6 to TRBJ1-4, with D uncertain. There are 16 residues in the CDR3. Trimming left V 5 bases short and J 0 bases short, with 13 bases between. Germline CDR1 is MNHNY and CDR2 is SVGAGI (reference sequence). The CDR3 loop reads CASSARGGATNEKLFF. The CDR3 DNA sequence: TGTGCCAGCAGTGCCCGGGGAGGTGCAACTAATGAAAAACTGTTTTTT.

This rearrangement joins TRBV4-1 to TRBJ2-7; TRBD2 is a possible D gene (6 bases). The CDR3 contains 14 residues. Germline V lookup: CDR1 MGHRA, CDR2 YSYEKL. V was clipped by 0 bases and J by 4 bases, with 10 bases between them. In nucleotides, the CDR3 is TGCGCCAGCAGCCAAGATCCGGGAGTTTACGAGCAGTACTTC. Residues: CASSQDPGVYEQYF.